The 11 T cell receptor beta chains given below trace back to one sample, sequenced in a study of blood T cell repertoires in COVID-19. The assay was immunoSEQ multiplex PCR, and TCRdb's table has in-frame clones only and misses some. The sample comprises some 200,000 clones, 82% of which are singletons, and 10% to 15% rests with the top ten. Sequenced material: PBMCs or T cells enriched from blood (not recorded which). The receptors here all came from a man in his forties who had recovered from COVID-19.

Here the CDR3 reads CASRLGTNSNQPQHF. Written as DNA, the CDR3 is TGTGCCAGTAGACTAGGGACAAATAGCAATCAGCCCCAGCATTTT. The chain employs TRBV19 and TRBJ1-5; D may be TRBD1 (6 bases). This CDR3 comprises 15 residues. V shed 6 bases and J shed 0 bases, with 12 bases lying between them. Germline V lookup: CDR1 LNHDA, CDR2 SQIVND (reference sequence).

The chain recombines TRBV27 with TRBJ1-2, with D tentatively TRBD1 (6 bases). The germline CDR1 and CDR2 sequences are MNHEY and SMNVEV (reference sequence). This CDR3 spans 13 amino acids. The V end was cut by 5 bases, the J end by 3 bases, with 10 bases between. The CDR3 DNA sequence: TGTGCCAGCAGTCAACAGGGTGACTATGGCTACACCTTC. This translates into CASSQQGDYGYTF.

The chain recombines TRBV19 with TRBJ2-2, with D possibly TRBD1 on 5 matching bases. Trimming cost V 4 bases and J 4 bases, with 10 bases left between them. CDR3 length: 14 amino acids. CDR1 and CDR2 (germline): LNHDA, SQIVND (reference sequence). CDR3 in amino acids: CASSTVTATGELFF. The CDR3 region has the DNA TGTGCCAGTAGTACCGTGACAGCCACCGGGGAGCTGTTTTTT.

This chain links TRBV29-1 with TRBJ1-2; the D gene is possibly TRBD1 (6 bases). The CDR3 covers 12 residues. Germline-derived CDR1 and CDR2 are SQVTM and ANQGSEA. The CDR3 nucleotides are TGCAGAGCAAGAACAGGGATAGATGGCTACACCTTC. It translates to CRARTGIDGYTF.

The CDR3 loop is CASSPDRPRYGPLHF. CDR3 DNA: TGCGCCAGCAGCCCGGACAGGCCCCGGTATGGACCCCTCCACTTT. The rearrangement links TRBV5-1 to TRBJ1-6; TRBD1 matches at 7 bases. Looked up from germline, CDR1 is SGHRS and CDR2 is YFSETQ. The CDR3 is 15 residues long. The junction had 13 bases not matched to a gene; V was cut back by 4 bases and J by 12 bases.

V gene TRBV29-1 combines with J gene TRBJ1-2; no clear D. Germline V gene lookup returns CDR1 SQVTM and CDR2 ANQGSEA. Trimming took 2 bases from V and 8 from J, leaving 12 bases between them. There are 12 residues in the CDR3. The CDR3, as DNA: TGCAGCGTTGAACGGCGGGAGGACGGCTACACCTTC. As protein: CSVERREDGYTF.

This sequence joins TRBV7-9 and TRBJ2-5, with TRBD2 matching 8 bases. CDR3 length: 19 residues. Unmatched junction bases numbered 18, after V lost 5 bases and J lost 1 base. Looked up from germline, CDR1 is SEHNR and CDR2 is FQNEAQ (reference sequence). The CDR3 loop is CASSPAWLAGAHPQETQYF. The DNA of the CDR3 is TGTGCCAGCAGCCCCGCGTGGCTAGCGGGCGCTCACCCCCAAGAGACCCAGTACTTC. Filled out from reference TRBV7-9 and TRBJ2-5, the complete variable domain reads DTGVSQNPRHKITKRGQNVTFRCDPISEHNRLYWYRQTLGQGPEFLTYFQNEAQLEKSRLLSDRFSAERPKGSFSTLEIQRTEQGDSAMYLCASSPAWLAGAHPQETQYFGPGTRLLVL.

In its sample, this clone was seen a few times. The chain is built from TRBV18 and TRBJ2-7; the match to TRBD2 covers 7 bases. The length of the CDR3 is 16 residues. Germline lookup yields CDR1 KGHSH and CDR2 LQKENI. The J segment lost 3 bases and the V segment lost 2 bases, leaving 10 bases of the junction unmatched. The CDR3 bases are TGTGCCAGCTCACCAACGTTAACGGGAGGAGGCTACGAGCAGTACTTC. This codes for CASSPTLTGGGYEQYF. The full variable domain, in which reference TRBV18 and TRBJ2-7 provide the parts outside the CDR3, is NAGVMQNPRHLVRRRGQEARLRCSPMKGHSHVYWYRQLPEEGLKFMVYLQKENIIDESGMPKERFSAEFPKEGPSILRIQQVVRGDSAAYFCASSPTLTGGGYEQYFGPGTRLTVT.

A single count supports this clone. The V gene is TRBV28, the J gene TRBJ2-2; D may be TRBD2 (5 bases). V was trimmed by 10 bases and J by 3 bases, leaving 12 bases between them. The CDR3 runs to 13 residues. Germline CDR1 reads MDHEN; CDR2 reads SYDVKM. CDR3 in amino acids: CATRGRHTGELFF. The CDR3 DNA is TGTGCCACCCGCGGGCGCCACACCGGGGAGCTGTTTTTT. The full variable domain, its missing parts supplied by reference TRBV28 and TRBJ2-2, is DVKVTQSSRYLVKRTGEKVFLECVQDMDHENMFWYRQDPGLGLRLIYFSYDVKMKEKGDIPEGYSVSREKKERFSLILESASTNQTSMYLCATRGRHTGELFFGEGSRLTVL.

This chain uses TRBV5-1 with TRBJ2-5; perhaps TRBD1 as D (6 bases). The CDR3 runs 15 residues. V gave up 3 bases and J gave up 3 bases, with 15 bases separating them. Germline values: CDR1 SGHRS, CDR2 YFSETQ. The DNA for the CDR3 is TGCGCCAGCAGCTCGAGAACAGGGAGCGAAGAGACCCAGTACTTC. Translating it yields CASSSRTGSEETQYF. Combining the CDR3 with reference TRBV5-1 and TRBJ2-5 gives the whole variable domain KAGVTQTPRYLIKTRGQQVTLSCSPISGHRSVSWYQQTPGQGLQFLFEYFSETQRNKGNFPGRFSGRQFSNSRSEMNVSTLELGDSALYLCASSSRTGSEETQYFGPGTRLLVL.

CDR3 sequence: CASSQVAITGNTIYF. In DNA form, the CDR3 reads TGCGCCAGCAGCCAAGTCGCGATTACTGGAAACACCATATATTTT. The rearrangement uses TRBV4-3 and TRBJ1-3; D not certain. CDR3 length equals 15 residues. The germline gives CDR1 LGHNA, CDR2 YSLEER. Trimming pared 1 base from V and 2 bases from J, leaving 9 bases between.